The sequence of this T cell receptor beta chain was determined in a study of CD8 T cells in Susac syndrome. RNA in amounts of about 0.45 to 1 ug was reverse transcribed with random hexamers. An immunoSEQ multiplex PCR amplified TCR beta CDR3 over 54 Vbeta and 13 Jbeta. TCRdb re-called the immunoSEQ multiplex PCR reads with MiXCR, one entry per CDR3 protein. This table holds 230,000 or so distinct CDR3 sequences, nearly 97% found once. J gave up 3 bases and V 1 base, and 2 bases lay outside the gene matches. Germline assignment: CDR1 SEHNR and CDR2 FQNEAQ (reference sequence). CDR3 size: 16 residues. Specimen: CD4+ T cells from PBMCs. The V and J genes are TRBV7-9 and TRBJ2-1; 11 positions agree with TRBD1. The origin of this receptor is a human donor with multiple sclerosis. The CDR3 is CASSLVGQGGYNEQFF. CDR3 sequence (DNA): TGTGCCAGCAGCTTAGTGGGACAGGGGGGCTACAATGAGCAGTTCTTC.